The entry that follows covers one T cell receptor beta chain sequence. This entry comes from a study of cytomegalovirus exposure and HLA in healthy donors. V dropped 4 bases and J dropped 3; count of bases not matched to a gene: 5. The CDR3 has 14 residues. Germline loops: CDR1 SGHRS, CDR2 YFSETQ. TCRdb's table, derived via immunoSEQ multiplex PCR, lists solely in-frame clones and lacks some. The table includes about 180,000 clones, about 86% detected once. The receptor's source is a woman between 25 and 40 years old in good health and CMV-seronegative. V is TRBV5-1 and J is TRBJ2-7; TRBD1 agrees at 9 bases. Input material: PBMCs. CDR3 DNA: TGCGCCAGCAGCCCACGGGACAGGGACTACGAGCAGTACTTC. Protein product: CASSPRDRDYEQYF.